Each of the 3 T cell receptor beta chains below was sequenced from the same sample in a study of cytomegalovirus exposure and HLA in healthy donors. This PCR relied on a set of 60 Vbeta primers and 13 Jbeta primers. Assay: immunoSEQ multiplex PCR; the TCRdb copy retains only in-frame clones and omits some. The data show under 90,000 clones, 75% seen once. Sample: PBMCs. Receptors were obtained from a man aged 35 to 55 in good health and CMV-seronegative.

The J gene is TRBJ2-7, the V gene TRBV7-9; possibly TRBD1 for D (5 bases). The V gene lost 1 base and the J gene lost 1 base, with 8 bases spanning the gap. Germline V gene sequence: CDR1 SEHNR, CDR2 FQNEAQ (reference sequence). This CDR3 contains 14 residues. The CDR3 DNA reads as TGTGCCAGCAGCTTAGAGCAGGGATCCTACGAGCAGTACTTC. Translating gives CASSLEQGSYEQYF.

The table lists this clone with a few counts. The rearrangement uses TRBV30 and TRBJ2-3; 8 positions agree with TRBD2. CDR1 GTSNPN and CDR2 SVGIG come from the germline V gene (reference sequence). This CDR3 is 13 amino acids long. V shed 5 bases, J shed 4 bases, and the junction held 5 bases outside the gene matches. As DNA, the CDR3 is TGTGCCTGGGCCACTAGCGGAGCAGATACGCAGTATTTT. This gives the protein CAWATSGADTQYF.

This chain joins TRBV6-6 and TRBJ1-3; 9 bases line up with TRBD1. The CDR3 consists of 16 residues. V shed 7 bases and J 0 bases; nucleotides not matched to a gene: 7. In germline, CDR1 is MNHNY, CDR2 SVGAGI (reference sequence). DNA of the CDR3: TGTGCCAGCAACCCGGACAGGGGAAGCTCTGGAAACACCATATATTTT. This codes for CASNPDRGSSGNTIYF.